This passage covers 10 T cell receptor beta chains from one sample sequenced in a study of blood T cell repertoires in COVID-19. The table came from immunoSEQ multiplex PCR; TCRdb's copy has only in-frame clones and leaves some out. The sample contains 30,000 to 35,000 clones, over 90% of which appear only once. Sequencing was carried out using peripheral blood. These receptors all come from a human donor in a cohort sampled during active COVID-19.

This clone was detected only once. The genes are TRBV5-1 and TRBJ1-6, with TRBD1 matching 9 bases. The CDR3 runs 15 residues. Germline CDR1 reads SGHRS; CDR2 reads YFSETQ. Losses at the gene ends were 7 bases for V and 2 bases for J; bases not matched to a gene: 4. CDR3 bases: TGCGCCAGCGCCACAGGGGGCACCTATAATTCACCCCTCCACTTT. Protein product: CASATGGTYNSPLHF.

The chain employs TRBV5-1 and TRBJ2-7, with 11 positions matching TRBD1. The CDR3 extends over 15 amino acids. Trimming at V came to 1 base and at J to 4 bases, leaving 4 bases not matched to a gene. Germline V CDR1 and CDR2: SGHRS, YFSETQ. CDR3 DNA: TGCGCCAGCAGCTTGTTGGGGACAGGGGGTTACGAGCAGTACTTC. Protein product: CASSLLGTGGYEQYF.

The chain combines TRBV6-5 with TRBJ1-2; the D gene is possibly TRBD1 (6 bases). Trimming cost V 6 bases and J 3 bases, with 17 bases left between them. The germline V gene has CDR1 MNHEY and CDR2 SVGAGI. The CDR3 extends over 15 amino acids. CDR3 sequence (DNA): TGTGCCAGCAGCCTGGGGGCAGGATGGGACTATGGCTACACCTTC. Translation gives CASSLGAGWDYGYTF.

The chain uses TRBV5-1 and TRBJ2-7, with D possibly TRBD2 on 5 matching bases. Germline CDR1 reads SGHRS; CDR2 reads YFSETQ. Trimming took off 0 bases at V and 7 bases at J, with 11 bases between the two ends. The CDR3 spans 13 residues. The CDR3 sequence: CASSLGGFGEQYF. CDR3 nucleotide sequence: TGCGCCAGCAGCTTGGGAGGGTTTGGAGAGCAGTACTTC.

CDR3 sequence (DNA): TGTGCCAGCTCACCTTTCGCAGGGGCTAATAATTCACCCCTCCACTTT. Its translation is CASSPFAGANNSPLHF. This chain uses TRBV18 with TRBJ1-6; D may be TRBD1 (6 bases). The CDR3 has 16 amino acids. The germline V and J ends were trimmed by 3 bases and 5 bases, with 14 bases remaining between them. CDR1 and CDR2 (germline): KGHSH, LQKENI.

The chain uses TRBV28 and TRBJ2-7, with 9 bases identical to TRBD1. The CDR3 runs to 13 residues. The germline V gene has CDR1 MDHEN and CDR2 SYDVKM. The V and J ends lost 5 bases and 3 bases, in that order; junction bases with no gene match: 2. The CDR3 protein is CASSKGQGYEQYF. The CDR3 DNA is TGTGCCAGCAGTAAGGGACAGGGCTACGAGCAGTACTTC.

This chain uses TRBV29-1 with TRBJ2-1; possibly TRBD1 for D (5 bases). Germline V gene data show CDR1 as SQVTM and CDR2 as ANQGSEA. The CDR3 covers 14 residues. V lost 3 bases and J lost 8, with 17 bases in between. Written as DNA, the CDR3 is TGCAGCGTTGATTCCAGGGCCCTTTGGGATGAGCAGTTCTTC. It is translated as CSVDSRALWDEQFF.

The chain couples TRBV10-2 to TRBJ2-7; no firm D call. Germline CDR1 is WSHSY and CDR2 is SAAADI. The CDR3 contains 12 residues. Trimming left V 3 bases short and J 2 bases short, with 5 bases between. CDR3 residues: CASSDRTYEQYF. The DNA for the CDR3 is TGCGCCAGCAGTGACAGAACCTACGAGCAGTACTTC.

The chain employs TRBV25-1 and TRBJ1-4, with D hard to call. CDR3 size: 13 residues. Looked up from germline, CDR1 is MGHDK and CDR2 is SYGVNS. The V end lost 6 bases, the J end lost 7 bases, and 12 bases lay between the germline ends. CDR3 in DNA: TGTGCCAGCAGCGGTTGGAGCTTTGAAAAACTGTTTTTT. The encoded protein is CASSGWSFEKLFF.

This chain uses TRBV7-9 with TRBJ2-3; TRBD2 is a possible D gene (6 bases). The CDR3 spans 15 residues. V lost 3 bases, J lost 6 bases, and 16 bases lay in between. Germline V gene lookup returns CDR1 SEHNR and CDR2 FQNEAQ (reference sequence). CDR3 amino acids: CASSFGSPQADTQYF. DNA of the CDR3: TGTGCCAGCAGCTTCGGGAGCCCCCAGGCCGATACGCAGTATTTT.